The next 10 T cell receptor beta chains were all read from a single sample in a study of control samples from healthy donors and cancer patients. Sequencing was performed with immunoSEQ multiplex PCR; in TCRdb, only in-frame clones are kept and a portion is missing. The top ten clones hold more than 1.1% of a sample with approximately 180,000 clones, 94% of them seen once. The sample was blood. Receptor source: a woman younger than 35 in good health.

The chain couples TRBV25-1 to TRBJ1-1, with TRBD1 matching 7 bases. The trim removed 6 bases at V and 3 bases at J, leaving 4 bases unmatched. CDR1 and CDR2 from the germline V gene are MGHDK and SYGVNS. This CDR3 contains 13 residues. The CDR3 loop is CASRKTGDTEAFF. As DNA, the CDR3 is TGTGCCAGCAGAAAAACAGGGGACACTGAAGCTTTCTTT.

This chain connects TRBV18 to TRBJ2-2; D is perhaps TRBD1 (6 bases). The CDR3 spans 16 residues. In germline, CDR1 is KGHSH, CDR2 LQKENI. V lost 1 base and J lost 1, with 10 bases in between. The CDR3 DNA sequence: TGTGCCAGCTCACCACAGGCGACAGGGAACACCGGGGAGCTGTTTTTT. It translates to CASSPQATGNTGELFF. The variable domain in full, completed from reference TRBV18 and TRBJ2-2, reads NAGVMQNPRHLVRRRGQEARLRCSPMKGHSHVYWYRQLPEEGLKFMVYLQKENIIDESGMPKERFSAEFPKEGPSILRIQQVVRGDSAAYFCASSPQATGNTGELFFGEGSRLTVL.

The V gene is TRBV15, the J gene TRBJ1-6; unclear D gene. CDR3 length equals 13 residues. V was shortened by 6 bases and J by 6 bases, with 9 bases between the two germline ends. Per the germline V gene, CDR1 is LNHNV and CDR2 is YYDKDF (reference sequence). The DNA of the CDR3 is TGTGCCACCAGTGTCGGAACTAATTCACCCCTCCACTTT. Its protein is CATSVGTNSPLHF. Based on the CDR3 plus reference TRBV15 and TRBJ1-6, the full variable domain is DAMVIQNPRYQVTQFGKPVTLSCSQTLNHNVMYWYQQKSSQAPKLLFHYYDKDFNNEADTPDNFQSRRPNTSFCFLDIRSPGLGDTAMYLCATSVGTNSPLHFGNGTRLTVT.

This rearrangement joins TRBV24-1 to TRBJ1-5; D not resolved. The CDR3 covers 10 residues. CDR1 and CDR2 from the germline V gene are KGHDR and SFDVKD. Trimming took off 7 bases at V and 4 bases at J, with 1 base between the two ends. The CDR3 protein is CATRNQPQHF. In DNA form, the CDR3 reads TGTGCCACCAGAAATCAGCCCCAGCATTTT.

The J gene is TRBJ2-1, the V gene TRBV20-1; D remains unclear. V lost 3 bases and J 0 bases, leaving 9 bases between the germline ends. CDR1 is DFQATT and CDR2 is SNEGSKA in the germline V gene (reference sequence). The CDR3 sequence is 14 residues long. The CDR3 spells CSASPVLSYNEQFF. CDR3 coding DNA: TGCAGTGCTAGTCCGGTCCTCTCCTACAATGAGCAGTTCTTC.

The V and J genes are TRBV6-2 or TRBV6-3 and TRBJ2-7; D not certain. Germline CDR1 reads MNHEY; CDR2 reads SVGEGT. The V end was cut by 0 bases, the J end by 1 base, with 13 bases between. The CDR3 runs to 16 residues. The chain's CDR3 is CASSYSRSQYSYEQYF. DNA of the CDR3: TGTGCCAGCAGTTACTCGAGGAGCCAGTATTCCTACGAGCAGTACTTC.

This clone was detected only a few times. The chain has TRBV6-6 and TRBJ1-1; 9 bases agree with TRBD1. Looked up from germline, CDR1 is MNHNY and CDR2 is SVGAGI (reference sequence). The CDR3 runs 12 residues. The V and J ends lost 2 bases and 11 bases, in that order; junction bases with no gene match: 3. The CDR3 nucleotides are TGTGCCAGCAGTTACGGACAGGGGTTGGCTTTCTTT. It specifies CASSYGQGLAFF.

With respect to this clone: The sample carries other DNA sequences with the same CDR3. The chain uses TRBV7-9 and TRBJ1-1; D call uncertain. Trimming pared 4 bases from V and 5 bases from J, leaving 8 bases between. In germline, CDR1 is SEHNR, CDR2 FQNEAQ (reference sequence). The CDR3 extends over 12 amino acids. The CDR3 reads CASSSGGTEAFF. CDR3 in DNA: TGTGCCAGCAGCTCGGGAGGGACTGAAGCTTTCTTT.

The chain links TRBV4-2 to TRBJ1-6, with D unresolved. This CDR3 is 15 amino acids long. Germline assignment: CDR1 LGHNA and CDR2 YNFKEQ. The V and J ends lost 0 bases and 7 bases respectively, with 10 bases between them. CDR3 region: CASSQDAGWNSPLHF. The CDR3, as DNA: TGTGCCAGCAGCCAAGATGCGGGGTGGAATTCACCCCTCCACTTT.

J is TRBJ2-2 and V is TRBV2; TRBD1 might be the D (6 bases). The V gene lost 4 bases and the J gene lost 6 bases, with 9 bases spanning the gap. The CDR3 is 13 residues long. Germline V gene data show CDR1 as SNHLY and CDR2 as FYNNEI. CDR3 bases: TGTGCCAGCAGTGGACAGGCCGCCGGGGAGCTGTTTTTT. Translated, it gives CASSGQAAGELFF. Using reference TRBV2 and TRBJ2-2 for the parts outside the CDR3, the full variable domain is EPEVTQTPSHQVTQMGQEVILRCVPISNHLYFYWYRQILGQKVEFLVSFYNNEISEKSEIFDDQFSVERPDGSNFTLKIRSTKLEDSAMYFCASSGQAAGELFFGEGSRLTVL.